This T cell receptor beta chain was recorded in a study of early T cells in non-severe SARS-CoV-2 infection. Whole-study results and caveats: Private and CD4 specificities were missed by VDJdb matching, skewed to anti-spike CD8.

This clonotype was found a few times. Its antigen remains unidentified. TCRdb used MiXCR to reprocess the 5' RACE reads, holding one entry per CDR3 protein. The data contain about 48,000 distinct CDR3 sequences, 5.5% to 6.5% of them singletons. The V and J ends lost 6 bases and 14 bases, in that order; junction bases with no gene match: 11. Germline V gives CDR1 SNHLY, CDR2 FYNNEI. CDR3 length equals 13 residues. Sequenced: whole blood. This chain connects TRBV2 to TRBJ2-1, with 9 bases matching TRBD2. This sequence originates from an adult who was a healthcare worker with PCR-confirmed SARS-CoV-2 infection or an uninfected control (not recorded which). The CDR3 sequence: CASRKGLAPLEFF. DNA for the CDR3: TGTGCCAGCAGGAAAGGACTAGCGCCATTGGAGTTCTTC.